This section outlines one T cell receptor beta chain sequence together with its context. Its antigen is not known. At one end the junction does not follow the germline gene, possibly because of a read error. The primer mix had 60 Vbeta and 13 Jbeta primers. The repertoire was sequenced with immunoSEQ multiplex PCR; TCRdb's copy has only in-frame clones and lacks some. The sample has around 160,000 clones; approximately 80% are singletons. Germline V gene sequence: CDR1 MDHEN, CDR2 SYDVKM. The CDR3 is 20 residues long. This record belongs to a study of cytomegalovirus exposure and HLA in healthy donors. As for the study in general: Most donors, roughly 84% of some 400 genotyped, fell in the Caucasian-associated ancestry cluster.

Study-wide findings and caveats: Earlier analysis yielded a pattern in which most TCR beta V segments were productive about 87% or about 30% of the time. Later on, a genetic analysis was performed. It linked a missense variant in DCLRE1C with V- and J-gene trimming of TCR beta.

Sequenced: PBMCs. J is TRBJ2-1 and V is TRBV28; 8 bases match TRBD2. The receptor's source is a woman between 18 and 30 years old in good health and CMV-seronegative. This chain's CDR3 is CASRLTGVKVQRGYNNEQFF. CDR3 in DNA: TGTGCCAGCCGTTTGACGGGGGTTAAAGTCCAGCGGGGGTATAACAATGAGCAGTTCTTC.